The rows below give T cell receptor beta chains drawn from one sample of a study of technical replicates of blood from a handful of donors. Using immunoSEQ multiplex PCR, the repertoire was profiled, and TCRdb retains in-frame clones only, with some absent. Seen here are tens of thousands of clones, more than 85% observed once, and the top ten hold under 5.5%. The sample comprised PBMCs. These receptors were collected from a human donor in good health. Some clones in this sample may be carry-over from other donors' samples. CDR3s include the opening cysteine and the closing phenylalanine or tryptophan. The order of the fields is clone size, J gene, V gene, D gene, CDR3 DNA, CDR3 protein. D genes are given only for firm matches. The size of a clone is reported for some rows only, either as once, few or many, or as a class for expanded clones.

clone size: once
J gene: TRBJ2-5
V gene: TRBV6-1
D gene: TRBD1
CDR3 DNA: TGTGCCAGCAGTGATGCCGGGACAGGGGGCGAGACCCAGTACTTC
CDR3 protein: CASSDAGTGGETQYF

clone size: NA
J gene: TRBJ2-1
V gene: TRBV6-5
D gene: NA
CDR3 DNA: TGTGCCAGCAGTTATACCAGTTGGAATGAGCAGTTCTTC
CDR3 protein: CASSYTSWNEQFF

clone size: NA
J gene: TRBJ1-5
V gene: TRBV15
D gene: NA
CDR3 DNA: TGTGCCACCAGCACACAGGGCGGCAATCAGCCCCAGCATTTT
CDR3 protein: CATSTQGGNQPQHF

clone size: NA
J gene: TRBJ2-1
V gene: TRBV6-1
D gene: NA
CDR3 DNA: TGTGCCAGCAGGCCGGGGACCTACAATGAGCAGTTCTTC
CDR3 protein: CASRPGTYNEQFF

clone size: NA
J gene: TRBJ2-7
V gene: TRBV9
D gene: NA
CDR3 DNA: TGTGCCAGCAGCGTAGCTACAGGCTCCTACGAGCAGTACTTC
CDR3 protein: CASSVATGSYEQYF

clone size: once
J gene: TRBJ2-7
V gene: TRBV7-2
D gene: TRBD2
CDR3 DNA: TGTGCCAGCACCCTAGGCCCCGCTAGCGGTCCCTACGAGCAGTACTTC
CDR3 protein: CASTLGPASGPYEQYF

clone size: NA
J gene: TRBJ1-5
V gene: TRBV30
D gene: NA
CDR3 DNA: TGTGCCTTTTCCTACAGGGCTGATCAGCCCCAGCATTTT
CDR3 protein: CAFSYRADQPQHF

clone size: NA
J gene: TRBJ2-3
V gene: TRBV9
D gene: TRBD2
CDR3 DNA: TGTGCCAGCAGCCCTCGTAGCGGGATCACAGATACGCAGTATTTT
CDR3 protein: CASSPRSGITDTQYF

clone size: NA
J gene: TRBJ2-7
V gene: TRBV5-5
D gene: NA
CDR3 DNA: TGTGCCAGCAGCCGCAGGACAGAGCCTTACGAGCAGTACTTC
CDR3 protein: CASSRRTEPYEQYF

clone size: NA
J gene: TRBJ1-2
V gene: TRBV9
D gene: NA
CDR3 DNA: TGTGCCAGCAGCCGTACTTATGGCTACACCTTC
CDR3 protein: CASSRTYGYTF

clone size: NA
J gene: TRBJ2-7
V gene: TRBV7-2
D gene: TRBD1
CDR3 DNA: TGTGCCAGCAGCCCCGACAGGGTTCAAGAGCAGTACTTC
CDR3 protein: CASSPDRVQEQYF

clone size: NA
J gene: TRBJ1-3
V gene: TRBV30
D gene: TRBD1
CDR3 DNA: TGTGCCTGGAGCGGGGACAGGGGGCATGGAAACACCATATATTTT
CDR3 protein: CAWSGDRGHGNTIYF

clone size: many
J gene: TRBJ2-7
V gene: TRBV6-5
D gene: TRBD2
CDR3 DNA: TGTGCCAGCAGTTACACTAGCGGGAGTTCCTACGAGCAGTACTTC
CDR3 protein: CASSYTSGSSYEQYF

clone size: NA
J gene: TRBJ2-7
V gene: TRBV19
D gene: NA
CDR3 DNA: TGTGCCAGTAGTATACTGCCGGGGACCTACGAGCAGTACTTC
CDR3 protein: CASSILPGTYEQYF

clone size: NA
J gene: TRBJ1-2
V gene: TRBV2
D gene: TRBD1
CDR3 DNA: TGTGCCAGCAGTGAATTGATCGGGACAGCCGGCTACACCTTC
CDR3 protein: CASSELIGTAGYTF

clone size: NA
J gene: TRBJ1-5
V gene: TRBV7-6
D gene: NA
CDR3 DNA: TGTGCCAGCAGCTTAGAGGGGATCGGTCAGCCCCAGCATTTT
CDR3 protein: CASSLEGIGQPQHF

clone size: NA
J gene: TRBJ2-5
V gene: TRBV5-3
D gene: NA
CDR3 DNA: TGTGCCAGAAGCTCCGAAAAGGGGTACCAAGAGACCCAGTACTTC
CDR3 protein: CARSSEKGYQETQYF

clone size: NA
J gene: TRBJ1-1
V gene: TRBV21-1
D gene: NA
CDR3 DNA: TGTGCCAGCAGCAGACAGGGGGAAGGTTCGGCGGCTTTCTTT
CDR3 protein: CASSRQGEGSAAFF

clone size: once
J gene: TRBJ1-5
V gene: TRBV29-1
D gene: TRBD1
CDR3 DNA: TGCAGCGCCAGACAGGGGGGACAGCCCCAGCATTTT
CDR3 protein: CSARQGGQPQHF

clone size: NA
J gene: TRBJ2-3
V gene: TRBV6-1
D gene: TRBD2
CDR3 DNA: TGTGCCAGCGTTAGCGGGGGCACAGATACGCAGTATTTT
CDR3 protein: CASVSGGTDTQYF

clone size: NA
J gene: TRBJ2-1
V gene: TRBV7-9
D gene: TRBD1
CDR3 DNA: TGTGCCAGCAGCTTTTCGGACAGGGCTGGCAATGAGCAGTTCTTC
CDR3 protein: CASSFSDRAGNEQFF

clone size: few
J gene: TRBJ1-2
V gene: TRBV9
D gene: TRBD1
CDR3 DNA: TGTGCCAGCAGCGTAGGGGACAGCTATGGCTACACCTTC
CDR3 protein: CASSVGDSYGYTF

clone size: NA
J gene: TRBJ2-5
V gene: TRBV6-6
D gene: NA
CDR3 DNA: TGTGCCAGCAGTTACTCGCGGGAGACCCAGTACTTC
CDR3 protein: CASSYSRETQYF

clone size: NA
J gene: TRBJ1-2
V gene: TRBV6-5
D gene: TRBD1
CDR3 DNA: TGTGCCAGCAGTTCCCGGGACAGGGGGCGGTTTTTTGGCTACACCTTC
CDR3 protein: CASSSRDRGRFFGYTF

clone size: NA
J gene: TRBJ2-2
V gene: TRBV7-2
D gene: TRBD2
CDR3 DNA: TGTGCCAGCAGCTTAGGCCTAGCGGGAGCTGGGGAGCTGTTTTTT
CDR3 protein: CASSLGLAGAGELFF

clone size: NA
J gene: TRBJ2-7
V gene: TRBV9
D gene: TRBD2
CDR3 DNA: TGTGCCAGCAGCGTCGGGACTAGCGTCAGCTCCTACGAGCAGTACTTC
CDR3 protein: CASSVGTSVSSYEQYF

clone size: NA
J gene: TRBJ1-3
V gene: TRBV4-1
D gene: NA
CDR3 DNA: TGCGCCAGCAGTGGGGGACTGCGAAGCTCTGGAAACACCATATATTTT
CDR3 protein: CASSGGLRSSGNTIYF

clone size: once
J gene: TRBJ1-2
V gene: TRBV4-2
D gene: NA
CDR3 DNA: TGTGCCAGCAGCCAAGATCAGGGGCAGGGTTCCGGAGGCTACACCTTC
CDR3 protein: CASSQDQGQGSGGYTF

clone size: NA
J gene: TRBJ2-7
V gene: TRBV12-5
D gene: TRBD1
CDR3 DNA: TGTGCTAGTGGACGACCCACCGGACAGGGAATACTCGAGCAGTACTTC
CDR3 protein: CASGRPTGQGILEQYF

clone size: NA
J gene: TRBJ1-3
V gene: TRBV7-2
D gene: TRBD1
CDR3 DNA: TGTGCCAGCAGCTTACCGACAGGGTTCGGAAACACCATATATTTT
CDR3 protein: CASSLPTGFGNTIYF

clone size: once
J gene: TRBJ2-7
V gene: TRBV7-2
D gene: TRBD2
CDR3 DNA: TGTGCCAGCAGCTTAATCGGTTTACGCTCCGGGGGGAACTACGCTGAGCAGTACTTC
CDR3 protein: CASSLIGLRSGGNYAEQYF

clone size: NA
J gene: TRBJ2-4
V gene: TRBV2
D gene: NA
CDR3 DNA: TGTGCCAGCAGCGGAGAAAACATTCAGTACTTC
CDR3 protein: CASSGENIQYF

clone size: NA
J gene: TRBJ2-4
V gene: TRBV7-3
D gene: NA
CDR3 DNA: TGTGCCAGCAGCCCGGGGGTAGCGAGGAGTCAAAACATTCAGTACTTC
CDR3 protein: CASSPGVARSQNIQYF

clone size: once
J gene: TRBJ2-7
V gene: TRBV4-3
D gene: TRBD2
CDR3 DNA: TGCGCCAGCAGCGAAGACTTGTGCGGGACTAGCGGGGGACACCACCCCTCCTACGAGCAGTACTTC
CDR3 protein: CASSEDLCGTSGGHHPSYEQYF

clone size: NA
J gene: TRBJ2-2
V gene: TRBV7-2
D gene: NA
CDR3 DNA: TGTGCCAGCAGCTTAGGCAATCGGGGAACGAACACCGGGGAGCTGTTTTTT
CDR3 protein: CASSLGNRGTNTGELFF

clone size: NA
J gene: TRBJ2-3
V gene: TRBV5-4
D gene: TRBD2
CDR3 DNA: TGTGCCAGCAGCTTGCCTAGCGGGGGCCGGGGTACGCAGTATTTT
CDR3 protein: CASSLPSGGRGTQYF

clone size: NA
J gene: TRBJ2-1
V gene: TRBV5-1
D gene: NA
CDR3 DNA: TGCGCCAGCAGCTTGGGGGGGGATTACAATGAGCAGTTCTTC
CDR3 protein: CASSLGGDYNEQFF

clone size: once
J gene: TRBJ1-2
V gene: TRBV2
D gene: NA
CDR3 DNA: TGTGCCAGCGAGATCGGTCGGGGACTCGCTGGTGGCTACACCTTC
CDR3 protein: CASEIGRGLAGGYTF

clone size: NA
J gene: TRBJ2-1
V gene: TRBV7-3
D gene: TRBD2
CDR3 DNA: TGTGCCAGCAGCCCATCTAGCGGGAGTAAATACAATGAGCAGTTCTTC
CDR3 protein: CASSPSSGSKYNEQFF

clone size: NA
J gene: TRBJ2-7
V gene: TRBV18
D gene: TRBD2
CDR3 DNA: TGTGCCAGCTCACCGTCAGCGGGAGCTGCGTACGAGCAGTACTTC
CDR3 protein: CASSPSAGAAYEQYF

clone size: NA
J gene: TRBJ1-3
V gene: TRBV12-5
D gene: NA
CDR3 DNA: TGTGCTAGTGGCCTCGGACAAGTGAGCTCTGGAAACACCATATATTTT
CDR3 protein: CASGLGQVSSGNTIYF

clone size: NA
J gene: TRBJ1-1
V gene: TRBV5-1
D gene: NA
CDR3 DNA: TGCGCCAGCAGCTTGGAGACGGGAGGGGGCACTGAAGCTTTCTTT
CDR3 protein: CASSLETGGGTEAFF

clone size: NA
J gene: TRBJ2-3
V gene: TRBV7-2
D gene: TRBD2
CDR3 DNA: TGTGCCAGCAGCGTAGCGGGGGGGCCCGGCACAGATACGCAGTATTTT
CDR3 protein: CASSVAGGPGTDTQYF

clone size: NA
J gene: TRBJ2-5
V gene: TRBV15
D gene: TRBD1
CDR3 DNA: TGTGCCACCAGCAGCGTCCCCGGGACAGGGGGGTCAGAGACCCAGTACTTC
CDR3 protein: CATSSVPGTGGSETQYF

clone size: once
J gene: TRBJ2-6
V gene: TRBV11-2
D gene: NA
CDR3 DNA: TGTGCCAGCAGCCACCAGGGTCGCGCTGGGGCCAACGTCCTGACTTTC
CDR3 protein: CASSHQGRAGANVLTF

clone size: NA
J gene: TRBJ1-3
V gene: TRBV18
D gene: NA
CDR3 DNA: TGTGCCAGCTCACCCCAAGGGGCAGGGCTATCTGGAAACACCATATATTTT
CDR3 protein: CASSPQGAGLSGNTIYF

clone size: NA
J gene: TRBJ2-7
V gene: TRBV10-3
D gene: NA
CDR3 DNA: TGTGCCATCAGAGGCCAGGGTAGTTACGAGCAGTACTTC
CDR3 protein: CAIRGQGSYEQYF

clone size: NA
J gene: TRBJ2-2
V gene: TRBV30
D gene: TRBD1
CDR3 DNA: TGTGCCTGGAGTGTAACAGCCAGGGGGTCCACCGGGGAGCTGTTTTTT
CDR3 protein: CAWSVTARGSTGELFF

clone size: NA
J gene: TRBJ2-1
V gene: TRBV14
D gene: TRBD2
CDR3 DNA: TGTGCCAGCAGCCGCCAACCGGGACTAGCTCTCAATGAGCAGTTCTTC
CDR3 protein: CASSRQPGLALNEQFF

clone size: NA
J gene: TRBJ1-1
V gene: TRBV6-1
D gene: NA
CDR3 DNA: TGTGCCAGCAGTAACCGGGGGTTAACTGAAACTTTCTTT
CDR3 protein: CASSNRGLTETFF

clone size: NA
J gene: TRBJ2-3
V gene: TRBV7-7
D gene: TRBD2
CDR3 DNA: TGTGCCAGCAGCCCAGGACTAGGAAGCACAGATACGCAGTATTTT
CDR3 protein: CASSPGLGSTDTQYF

clone size: few
J gene: TRBJ1-5
V gene: TRBV19
D gene: NA
CDR3 DNA: TGTGCCAGTAGTATTGCAACAGGGACCAGATCCCAGCATTTT
CDR3 protein: CASSIATGTRSQHF

clone size: NA
J gene: TRBJ2-3
V gene: TRBV19
D gene: TRBD1
CDR3 DNA: TGTGCCAGCCAACAAACAGGGGCCAGCACAGATACGCAGTATTTT
CDR3 protein: CASQQTGASTDTQYF